What follows are 10 T cell receptor beta chains derived from one specimen sequenced in a study of blood T cell repertoires in COVID-19. Sequencing was performed with immunoSEQ multiplex PCR; in TCRdb, only in-frame clones are kept and a portion is missing. The sample shows fewer than 250,000 clones, roughly 77% of them seen only once. The sequenced sample consisted of PBMCs or T cells enriched from blood (not recorded which). These receptors all stem from a woman in her 50s with acute COVID-19.

This chain joins TRBV14 and TRBJ1-3; a weak D match, TRBD1 (6 bases). CDR3 length: 14 amino acids. Germline CDR1 and CDR2: SGHDN and FVKESK. The V and J ends lost 4 bases and 2 bases respectively, with 9 bases between them. The CDR3 DNA reads TGTGCCAGCAGCCGGGGGGGCACTGGAAACACCATATATTTT. As protein: CASSRGGTGNTIYF.

J is TRBJ1-2 and V is TRBV2; possibly TRBD1 for D (5 bases). CDR3 length: 14 amino acids. Trimming took 7 bases from V and 3 from J, leaving 15 bases between them. Germline CDR1 is SNHLY and CDR2 is FYNNEI. As DNA, the CDR3 is TGTGCCAGCATGGCCGGAAGGGGCGACTATGGCTACACCTTC. Protein: CASMAGRGDYGYTF.

The rearrangement joins TRBV3-1 (or the pseudogene TRBV3-2) to TRBJ2-4; 11 bases are shared with TRBD2. The CDR3 consists of 13 residues. Germline V lookup: CDR1 LGHDT, CDR2 YNNKEL (reference sequence). J was trimmed by 13 bases and V by 4 bases; bases with no gene match: 6. DNA of the CDR3: TGTGCCAGCAGCCTAGCGGGGGGGACTTCCCAGTACTTC. As protein: CASSLAGGTSQYF.

CDR3 sequence: CASPPYLSGGYNEQFF. In DNA form, the CDR3 reads TGTGCCAGCCCCCCCTACTTGAGCGGGGGTTACAATGAGCAGTTCTTC. This chain uses TRBV28 with TRBJ2-1, with 8 bases fitting TRBD2. Per germline, CDR1 MDHEN and CDR2 SYDVKM. The CDR3 covers 16 residues. V lost 8 bases and J lost 4; bases outside the gene matches: 13.

This clone was recorded once. J is TRBJ1-2 and V is TRBV7-9, with 7 nucleotides matching TRBD1. CDR1 and CDR2 (germline): SEHNR, FQNEAQ (reference sequence). CDR3 length: 14 amino acids. V shed 1 base, J shed 6 bases, and the junction held 5 bases outside the gene matches. CDR3 coding DNA: TGTGCCAGCAGCTTAGGACAGGGAAGCGATGGCTACACCTTC. Translating it yields CASSLGQGSDGYTF.

The chain joins TRBV9 to TRBJ2-1; the D is unclear. V lost 4 bases to trimming and J lost 6 bases, with 14 bases between them. Germline loops: CDR1 SGDLS, CDR2 YYNGEE. CDR3 length: 14 amino acids. CDR3 amino acids: CASSPLVGRNEQFF. DNA for the CDR3: TGTGCCAGCAGCCCGCTCGTGGGCCGCAATGAGCAGTTCTTC.

Of note for this clone: One end of the junction does not line up with germline, which may come from a read error. V and J are TRBV7-2 and TRBJ2-5, with 9 bases matching TRBD2. CDR3 size: 12 residues. Germline lookup yields CDR1 SGHTA and CDR2 FQGNSA. The CDR3 sequence is CASSLTLAGLHF. The CDR3, as DNA: TGTGCCAGCAGCTTAACGCTAGCGGGGCTCCACTTC. Using reference TRBV7-2 and TRBJ2-5 for the parts outside the CDR3, the full variable domain is GAGVSQSPSNKVTEKGKDVELRCDPISGHTALYWYRQSLGQGLEFLIYFQGNSAPDKSGLPSDRFSAERTGGSVSTLTIQRTQQEDSAVYLCASSLTLAGLHFGPGTRLLVL.

This clone has only a few counts. The chain employs TRBV11-3 and TRBJ1-4, with a weak D call TRBD1 (6 bases). Trimming stripped 4 bases from V and 3 bases from J, with 9 bases between. The CDR3 runs 14 residues. Per the germline V gene, CDR1 is SGHNT and CDR2 is YENEEA. CDR3 loop: CASSSGGPNEKLFF. The CDR3 nucleotides are TGTGCCAGCAGCTCGGGGGGGCCTAATGAAAAACTGTTTTTT.

The chain links TRBV3-1 (or the pseudogene TRBV3-2) to TRBJ2-1; TRBD1 agrees at 9 bases. The germline V gene has CDR1 LGHDT and CDR2 YNNKEL (reference sequence). The J segment lost 9 bases and the V segment lost 0 bases, leaving 9 bases of the junction unmatched. The CDR3 runs to 16 residues. As DNA, the CDR3 is TGTGCCAGCAGCCAAGAAGCAGGACAGGGGCAAGGTGAGCAGTTCTTC. Its translation: CASSQEAGQGQGEQFF.

This clone was seen more than once but under ten times. The same CDR3 can be traced to other DNA sequences in this sample. This chain connects TRBV18 to TRBJ2-3; D may be TRBD1 (5 bases). The CDR3 runs to 13 residues. CDR1 is KGHSH and CDR2 is LQKENI in the germline V gene. V dropped 1 base and J dropped 4 bases, with 6 bases sitting between them. DNA for the CDR3: TGTGCCAGCTCACCACAAGGGGCAGATACGCAGTATTTT. This encodes CASSPQGADTQYF.